These 6 T cell receptor beta chains came from one sample sequenced in a study of blood T cell repertoires in COVID-19. Sequenced by immunoSEQ multiplex PCR; TCRdb stores in-frame clones only, minus some. The sample holds 250,000 to 350,000 clones, roughly 90% seen once. Sequenced: PBMCs or T cells enriched from blood (not recorded which). The receptor source for this set is a woman younger than 45 who had recovered from COVID-19.

The rearrangement uses TRBV27 and TRBJ1-4; D ambiguous. The CDR3 totals 13 residues. V lost 0 bases, J lost 5 bases, and 4 bases lay in between. CDR1 and CDR2 (germline): MNHEY, SMNVEV (reference sequence). This CDR3 reads CASSLSGNEKLFF. In nucleotides, the CDR3 is TGTGCCAGCAGTTTATCGGGCAATGAAAAACTGTTTTTT. The full variable domain, completed using reference TRBV27 and TRBJ1-4, is EAQVTQNPRYLITVTGKKLTVTCSQNMNHEYMSWYRQDPGLGLRQIYYSMNVEVTDKGDVPEGYKVSRKEKRNFPLILESPSPNQTSLYFCASSLSGNEKLFFGSGTQLSVL.

Here the CDR3 reads CASSQDSGQANNSPLHF. The CDR3 region has the DNA TGTGCCAGCAGCCAAGATTCCGGACAGGCGAATAATTCACCCCTCCACTTT. The chain carries TRBV4-2 and TRBJ1-6; 7 nucleotides match TRBD1. The CDR3 contains 17 residues. Germline loops: CDR1 LGHNA, CDR2 YNFKEQ. J was trimmed by 5 bases and V by 0 bases; bases with no gene match: 7.

The V gene is TRBV6-5, the J gene TRBJ1-3, with D uncertain. V was pared by 2 bases and J by 3 bases, with 8 bases between. The CDR3 contains 14 residues. Germline V gene sequence: CDR1 MNHEY, CDR2 SVGAGI. The CDR3: CASSYGLGGNTIYF. DNA of the CDR3: TGTGCCAGCAGTTACGGGCTGGGTGGAAACACCATATATTTT.

This clone was detected only once. The chain is built from TRBV27 and TRBJ2-1, with D possibly being TRBD2 (5 bases). Trimming shortened V by 2 bases and J by 8 bases, and 16 bases separated the two germline ends. The CDR3 runs to 15 residues. CDR1 is MNHEY and CDR2 is SMNVEV in the germline V gene (reference sequence). Here the CDR3 reads CASSLRGAPWDEQFF. In nucleotides, the CDR3 is TGTGCCAGCAGTTTACGGGGAGCCCCTTGGGATGAGCAGTTCTTC.

The chain combines TRBV28 with TRBJ2-3; 10 nucleotides agree with TRBD2. V lost 8 bases to trimming and J lost 3 bases; unmatched junction nucleotides: 11. This CDR3 has 16 residues. CDR1 and CDR2 (germline): MDHEN, SYDVKM. Written as DNA, the CDR3 is TGTGCCAGCTCTTTAATCCTACTAGCGGGGACAGATACGCAGTATTTT. Its translation is CASSLILLAGTDTQYF.

The chain carries TRBV7-3 and TRBJ2-5; D might be TRBD1 (6 bases). Trimming stripped 4 bases from V and 4 bases from J, with 16 bases between. This CDR3 has 15 amino acids. Germline CDR1 and CDR2: SGHTA and FQGTGA. CDR3 protein: CASSSNAGVGETQYF. The CDR3 region has the DNA TGTGCCAGCAGCTCAAATGCAGGGGTGGGAGAGACCCAGTACTTC.